Listed below are T cell receptor beta chains from one sample, sequenced in a study of response to subunit inactivated influenza vaccine. TCRdb re-analysed the RT-PCR reads in MiXCR, keeping a single row per CDR3 protein. The sample has around 570,000 distinct CDR3 sequences; 11% are singletons. These data also featured in a second study, about T cells expressing NK-cell markers.

The sample in question was PBMCs from blood, obtained on the day of vaccination. The receptors here all came from a man in his fifties who received an inactivated influenza vaccine. The CDR3 runs from the conserved cysteine through the conserved F or W. Size is stated for part of the rows, as once, few or many counts, or as a class when the clone is expanded.

TRBV4-1,14,few,TRBJ2-1,CASSLLRQYNEQFF
TRBV5-1,18,many,TRBJ2-1,CASSSRPGTQSSYNEQFF
TRBV12-3/TRBV12-4,11,-,TRBJ2-5,CASTQQETQYF
TRBV20-1,14,-,TRBJ1-1,CRARKTGRRTEAFF
TRBV6-2/TRBV6-3,14,-,TRBJ1-1,CASSYSSRNTEAFF
TRBV5-1,14,many,TRBJ2-7,CASSGETSYNEQYF
TRBV5-1,16,few,TRBJ2-5,CASRPGLAGGGETQYF
TRBV7-2,16,few,TRBJ2-4,CASSLGTGRLAGIQYF
TRBV12-3/TRBV12-4,17,-,TRBJ1-2,CASSPAGADHIFYGYTF
TRBV2,15,few,TRBJ2-7,CASRRWDRGDYEQYF
TRBV12-3/TRBV12-4,15,-,TRBJ2-7,CASSRDTTNSYEQYF
TRBV20-1,15,few,TRBJ2-5,CSARDLQGTGETQYF
TRBV12-3/TRBV12-4,13,many,TRBJ2-2,CASREGLTGELFF
TRBV2,15,-,TRBJ2-7,CASSEGLLSSYEQYF